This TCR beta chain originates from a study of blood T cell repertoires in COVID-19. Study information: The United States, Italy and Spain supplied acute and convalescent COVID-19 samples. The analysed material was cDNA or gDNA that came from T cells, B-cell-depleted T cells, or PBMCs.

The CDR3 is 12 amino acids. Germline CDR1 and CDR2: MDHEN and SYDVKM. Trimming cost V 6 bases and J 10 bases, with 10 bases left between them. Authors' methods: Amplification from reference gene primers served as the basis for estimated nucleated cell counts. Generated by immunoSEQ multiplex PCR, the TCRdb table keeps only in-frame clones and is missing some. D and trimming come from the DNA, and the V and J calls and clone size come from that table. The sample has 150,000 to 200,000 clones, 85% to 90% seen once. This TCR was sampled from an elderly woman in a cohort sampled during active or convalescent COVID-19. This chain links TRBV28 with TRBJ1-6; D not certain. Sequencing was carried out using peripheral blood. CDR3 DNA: TGTGCCAGCAGCCGTGGTCGGTCACCCCTCCACTTT. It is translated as CASSRGRSPLHF.